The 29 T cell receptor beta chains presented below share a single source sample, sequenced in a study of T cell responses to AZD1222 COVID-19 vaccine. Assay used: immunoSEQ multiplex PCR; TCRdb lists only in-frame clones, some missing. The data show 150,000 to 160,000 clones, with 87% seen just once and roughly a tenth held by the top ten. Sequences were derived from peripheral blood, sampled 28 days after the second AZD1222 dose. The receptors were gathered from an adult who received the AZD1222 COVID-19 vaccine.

CDR3 in amino acids: CASRLATGNNGYTF. As DNA, the CDR3 is TGTGCCAGCAGACTAGCGACAGGGAATAATGGCTACACCTTC. The chain links TRBV3-1 (or the pseudogene TRBV3-2) to TRBJ1-2, with 7 bases lining up with TRBD1. The J segment lost 6 bases and the V segment lost 6 bases, leaving 10 bases of the junction unmatched. Germline V gene sequence: CDR1 LGHDT, CDR2 YNNKEL (reference sequence). The CDR3 is 14 amino acids.

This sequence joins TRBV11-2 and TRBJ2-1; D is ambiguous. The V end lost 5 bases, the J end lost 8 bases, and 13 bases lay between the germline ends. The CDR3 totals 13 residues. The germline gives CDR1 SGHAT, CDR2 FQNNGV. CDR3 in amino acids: CASSPHPRDEQFF. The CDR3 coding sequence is TGTGCCAGCAGCCCCCACCCCCGCGATGAGCAGTTCTTC.

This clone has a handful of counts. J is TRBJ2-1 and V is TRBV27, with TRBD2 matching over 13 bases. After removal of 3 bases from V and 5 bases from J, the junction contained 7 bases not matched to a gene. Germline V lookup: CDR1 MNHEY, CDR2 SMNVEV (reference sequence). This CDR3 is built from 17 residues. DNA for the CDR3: TGTGCCAGCAGTTTGATGACTAGCGGGAGGAGCCACAATGAGCAGTTCTTC. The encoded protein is CASSLMTSGRSHNEQFF.

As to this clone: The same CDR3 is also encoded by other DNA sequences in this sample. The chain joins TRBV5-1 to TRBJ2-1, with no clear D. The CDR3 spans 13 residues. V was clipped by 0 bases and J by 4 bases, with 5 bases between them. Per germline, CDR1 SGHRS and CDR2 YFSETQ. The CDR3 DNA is TGCGCCAGCAGCTTGGTTACATACAATGAGCAGTTCTTC. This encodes CASSLVTYNEQFF.

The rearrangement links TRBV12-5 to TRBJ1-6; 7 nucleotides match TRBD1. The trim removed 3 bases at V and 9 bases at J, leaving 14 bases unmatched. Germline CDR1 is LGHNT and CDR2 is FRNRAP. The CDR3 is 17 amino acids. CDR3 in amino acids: CASGFPIQDREGSPLHF. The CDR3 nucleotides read TGTGCTAGTGGTTTCCCTATCCAAGACAGGGAGGGTTCACCCCTCCACTTT.

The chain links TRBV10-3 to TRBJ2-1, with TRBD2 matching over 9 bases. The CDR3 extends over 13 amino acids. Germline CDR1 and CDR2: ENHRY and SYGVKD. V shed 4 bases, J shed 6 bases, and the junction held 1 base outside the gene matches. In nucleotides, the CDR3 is TGTGCCATCAGTGGGACTAGCGTCAATGAGCAGTTCTTC. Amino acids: CAISGTSVNEQFF.

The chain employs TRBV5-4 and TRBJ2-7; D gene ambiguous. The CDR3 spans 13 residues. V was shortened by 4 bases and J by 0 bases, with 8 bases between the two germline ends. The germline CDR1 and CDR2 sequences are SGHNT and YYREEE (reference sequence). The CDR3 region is CASSEMGSYEQYF. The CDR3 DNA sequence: TGTGCCAGCAGCGAGATGGGCTCCTACGAGCAGTACTTC.

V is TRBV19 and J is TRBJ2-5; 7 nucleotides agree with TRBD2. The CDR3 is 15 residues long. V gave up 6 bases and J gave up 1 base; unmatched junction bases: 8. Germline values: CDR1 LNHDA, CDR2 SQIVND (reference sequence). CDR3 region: CASRVNGRRQETQYF. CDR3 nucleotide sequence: TGTGCCAGTAGGGTGAACGGGAGGCGCCAAGAGACCCAGTACTTC.

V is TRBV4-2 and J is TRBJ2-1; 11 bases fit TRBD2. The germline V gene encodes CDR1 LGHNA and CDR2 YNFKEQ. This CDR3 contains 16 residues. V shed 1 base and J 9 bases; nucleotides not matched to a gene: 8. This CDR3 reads CASSQGPGTSGGEQFF. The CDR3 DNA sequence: TGTGCCAGCAGCCAAGGTCCGGGGACTAGCGGCGGTGAGCAGTTCTTC.

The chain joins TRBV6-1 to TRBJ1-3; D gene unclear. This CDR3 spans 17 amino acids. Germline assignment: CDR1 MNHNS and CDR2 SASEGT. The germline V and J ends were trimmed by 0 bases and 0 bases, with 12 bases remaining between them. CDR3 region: CASSEAPRPYSGNTIYF. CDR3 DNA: TGTGCCAGCAGTGAAGCTCCCCGGCCGTACTCTGGAAACACCATATATTTT.

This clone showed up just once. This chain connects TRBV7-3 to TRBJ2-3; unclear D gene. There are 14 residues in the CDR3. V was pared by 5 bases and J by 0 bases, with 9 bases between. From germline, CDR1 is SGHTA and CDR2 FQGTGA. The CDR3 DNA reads TGTGCCAGCAGCGTTGACGGGAGCACAGATACGCAGTATTTT. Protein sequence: CASSVDGSTDTQYF.

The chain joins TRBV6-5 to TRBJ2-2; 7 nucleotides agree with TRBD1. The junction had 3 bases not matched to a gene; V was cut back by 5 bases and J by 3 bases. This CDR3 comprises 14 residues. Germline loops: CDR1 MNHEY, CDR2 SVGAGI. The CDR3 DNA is TGTGCCAGCAGTCCCGGGACAGACACCGGGGAGCTGTTTTTT. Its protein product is CASSPGTDTGELFF.

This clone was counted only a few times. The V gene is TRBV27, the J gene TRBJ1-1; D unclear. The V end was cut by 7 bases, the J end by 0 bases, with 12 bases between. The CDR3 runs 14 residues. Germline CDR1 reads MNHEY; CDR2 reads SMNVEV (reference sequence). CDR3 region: CASNSGGMNTEAFF. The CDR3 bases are TGTGCCAGCAATAGTGGCGGCATGAACACTGAAGCTTTCTTT.

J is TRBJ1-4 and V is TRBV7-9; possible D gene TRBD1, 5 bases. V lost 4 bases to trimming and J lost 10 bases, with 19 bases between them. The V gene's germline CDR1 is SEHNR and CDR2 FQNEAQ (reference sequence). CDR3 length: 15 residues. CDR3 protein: CASSSAGPLGGKLFF. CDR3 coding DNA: TGTGCCAGCAGCTCCGCGGGTCCCCTGGGGGGAAAACTGTTTTTT.

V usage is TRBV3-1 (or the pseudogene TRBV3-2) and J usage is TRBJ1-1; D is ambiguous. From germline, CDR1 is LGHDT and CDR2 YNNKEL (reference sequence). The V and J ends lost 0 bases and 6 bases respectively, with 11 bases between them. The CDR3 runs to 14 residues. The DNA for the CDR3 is TGTGCCAGCAGCCAAGATGTAACTAGCGCTGAAGCTTTCTTT. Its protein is CASSQDVTSAEAFF.

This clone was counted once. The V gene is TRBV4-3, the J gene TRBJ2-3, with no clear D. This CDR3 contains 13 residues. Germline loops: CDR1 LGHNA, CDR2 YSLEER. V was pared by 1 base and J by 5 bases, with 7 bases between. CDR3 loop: CASSQAMGDTQYF. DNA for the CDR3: TGCGCCAGCAGCCAAGCCATGGGAGATACGCAGTATTTT.

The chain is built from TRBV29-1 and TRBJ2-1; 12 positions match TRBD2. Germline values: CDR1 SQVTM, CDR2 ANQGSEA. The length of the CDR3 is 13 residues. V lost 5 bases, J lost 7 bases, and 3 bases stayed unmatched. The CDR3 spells CSVSTSGGNEQFF. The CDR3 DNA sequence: TGCAGCGTTTCTACTAGCGGGGGGAATGAGCAGTTCTTC.

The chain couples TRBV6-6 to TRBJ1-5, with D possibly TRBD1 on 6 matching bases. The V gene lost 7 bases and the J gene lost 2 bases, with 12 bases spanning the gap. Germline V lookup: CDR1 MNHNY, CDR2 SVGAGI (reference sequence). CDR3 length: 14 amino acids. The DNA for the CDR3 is TGTGCCAGCAAACAGGGATTGGGCAATCAGCCCCAGCATTTT. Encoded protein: CASKQGLGNQPQHF.

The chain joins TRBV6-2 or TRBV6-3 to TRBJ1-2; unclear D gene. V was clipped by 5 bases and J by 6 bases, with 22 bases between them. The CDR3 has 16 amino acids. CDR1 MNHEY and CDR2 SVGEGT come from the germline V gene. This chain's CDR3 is CASSPSNGVLRNGYTF. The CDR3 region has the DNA TGTGCCAGCAGTCCCTCGAACGGGGTTCTCAGGAATGGCTACACCTTC.

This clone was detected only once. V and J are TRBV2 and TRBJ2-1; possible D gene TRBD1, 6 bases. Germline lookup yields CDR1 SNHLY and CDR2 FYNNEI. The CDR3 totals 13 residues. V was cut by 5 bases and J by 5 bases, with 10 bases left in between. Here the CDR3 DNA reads TGTGCCAGCAGTTTCAGACAGGACAATGAGCAGTTCTTC. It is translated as CASSFRQDNEQFF.

The CDR3: CAISELPETQYF. The CDR3 DNA sequence: TGTGCCATCAGTGAGTTACCAGAGACCCAGTACTTC. The chain uses TRBV10-3 and TRBJ2-5; D is unclear. The CDR3 has 12 amino acids. Germline CDR1 reads ENHRY; CDR2 reads SYGVKD. Trimming left V 1 base short and J 4 bases short, with 4 bases between.

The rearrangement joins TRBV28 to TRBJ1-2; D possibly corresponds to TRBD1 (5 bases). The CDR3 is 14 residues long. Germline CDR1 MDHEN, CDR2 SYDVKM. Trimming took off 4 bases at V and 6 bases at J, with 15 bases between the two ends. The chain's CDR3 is CASSSPWGGDGYTF. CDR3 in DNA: TGTGCCAGCAGTTCTCCCTGGGGGGGTGATGGCTACACCTTC.

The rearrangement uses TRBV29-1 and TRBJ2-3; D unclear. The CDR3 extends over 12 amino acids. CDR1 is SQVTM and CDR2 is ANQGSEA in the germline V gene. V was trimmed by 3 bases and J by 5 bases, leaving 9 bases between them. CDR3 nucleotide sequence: TGCAGCGTTGAGCACCCCATAGATACGCAGTATTTT. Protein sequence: CSVEHPIDTQYF.

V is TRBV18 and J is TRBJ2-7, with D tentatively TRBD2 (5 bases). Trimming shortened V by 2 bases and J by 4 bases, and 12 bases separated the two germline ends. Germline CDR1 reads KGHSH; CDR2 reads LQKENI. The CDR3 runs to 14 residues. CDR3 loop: CASSPAVGGYEQYF. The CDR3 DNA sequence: TGTGCCAGCTCACCAGCGGTAGGAGGATACGAGCAGTACTTC.

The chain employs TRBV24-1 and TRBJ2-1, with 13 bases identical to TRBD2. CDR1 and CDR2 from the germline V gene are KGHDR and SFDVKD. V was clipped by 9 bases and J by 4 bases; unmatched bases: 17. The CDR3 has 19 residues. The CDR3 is CATSGQGRTSGRAYNEQFF. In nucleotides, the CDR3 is TGTGCCACCTCGGGACAGGGGAGAACTAGCGGGAGGGCGTACAATGAGCAGTTCTTC.

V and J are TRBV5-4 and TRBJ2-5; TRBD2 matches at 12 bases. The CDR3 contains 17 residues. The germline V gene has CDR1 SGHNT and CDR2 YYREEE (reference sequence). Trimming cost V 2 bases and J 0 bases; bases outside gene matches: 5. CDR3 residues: CASSFGTSGPYQETQYF. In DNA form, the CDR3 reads TGTGCCAGCAGCTTCGGGACTAGCGGGCCGTACCAAGAGACCCAGTACTTC. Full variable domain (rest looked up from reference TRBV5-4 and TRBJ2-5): ETGVTQSPTHLIKTRGQQVTLRCSSQSGHNTVSWYQQALGQGPQFIFQYYREEENGRGNFPPRFSGLQFPNYSSELNVNALELDDSALYLCASSFGTSGPYQETQYFGPGTRLLVL.

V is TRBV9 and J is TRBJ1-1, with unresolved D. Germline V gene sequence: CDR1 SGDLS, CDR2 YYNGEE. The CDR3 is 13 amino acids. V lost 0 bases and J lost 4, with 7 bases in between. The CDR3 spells CASSVAQFTEAFF. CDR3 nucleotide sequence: TGTGCCAGCAGCGTAGCACAGTTCACTGAAGCTTTCTTT.

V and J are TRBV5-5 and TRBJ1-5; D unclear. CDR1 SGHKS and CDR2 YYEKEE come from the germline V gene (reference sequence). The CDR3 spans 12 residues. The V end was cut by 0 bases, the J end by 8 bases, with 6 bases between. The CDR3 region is CASSLAGEPQHF. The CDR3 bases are TGTGCCAGCAGCTTGGCCGGCGAGCCCCAGCATTTT.

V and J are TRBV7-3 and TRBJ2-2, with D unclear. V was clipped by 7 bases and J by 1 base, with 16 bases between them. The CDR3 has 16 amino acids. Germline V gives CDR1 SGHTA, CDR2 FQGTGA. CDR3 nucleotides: TGTGCCAGCACCTTTCAGGCCCCTCGGAACACCGGGGAGCTGTTTTTT. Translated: CASTFQAPRNTGELFF.